These 13 T cell receptor beta chains came from one sample sequenced in a study of CD8+CD57+ T cells in acquired aplastic anemia. Whoever was chosen for sequencing had shown CD8+CD57+ cell expansion by flow cytometry. The study profiled TCR beta VDJ and CDR3 using genomic DNA as template. A single record per CDR3 protein comes from TCRdb applying MiXCR to the reads. The table has roughly 250,000 distinct CDR3 sequences, less than 85% seen once. Specimen: sorted CD4+, CD8+, or CD8+CD57+ T cells (not recorded which) from PBMCs. The receptors were gathered from a human donor with aplastic anemia.

On this clonotype: One end of the junction does not line up with germline, which may come from a read error. This chain joins TRBV15 and TRBJ2-2, with D perhaps TRBD2 (7 bases). This CDR3 contains 14 residues. From germline, CDR1 is LNHNV and CDR2 YYDKDF (reference sequence). In DNA form, the CDR3 reads TGTGCCAGCACCAGTGGCGGGGGCACCGGGGAGCTGTACTTC. This sequence encodes CASTSGGGTGELYF.

The chain carries TRBV2 and TRBJ2-7; 8 nucleotides line up with TRBD2. The CDR3 sequence is 13 residues long. Germline V gene sequence: CDR1 SNHLY, CDR2 FYNNEI. The CDR3 loop is CASSGGGAYDYTV. CDR3 DNA: TGTGCCAGCAGCGGGGGGGGTGCGTATGACTACACCGTC.

Note on this clonotype: The junction departs from the called germline gene at one end, perhaps through a read error. The V gene is TRBV7-3, the J gene TRBJ2-3; 7 bases agree with TRBD1. The CDR3 is 14 residues long. The germline V gene encodes CDR1 SGHTA and CDR2 FQGTGA. The CDR3 DNA reads TGTGCCAGCAGCCCAGCACAGGGGCCGAACACCGAGGATTTT. Amino acids: CASSPAQGPNTEDF.

A word on this clonotype: One junction end does not reproduce the germline sequence, and a read error may be involved. This sequence joins TRBV7-8 and TRBJ2-7; D is unresolved. Germline assignment: CDR1 SGHVS and CDR2 FQNEAQ. The length of the CDR3 is 13 residues. The CDR3 region is CASSFHPTYKQYF. The CDR3 nucleotides are TGTGCCAGCAGCTTTCATCCAACCTACAAGCAGTACTTC.

The rearrangement links TRBV7-9 to TRBJ2-3; possibly TRBD2 for D (5 bases). CDR3 size: 14 residues. V shed 1 base and J shed 6 bases, with 11 bases lying between them. Germline assignment: CDR1 SEHNR and CDR2 FQNEAQ (reference sequence). The DNA of the CDR3 is TGTGCCAGCAGCTTAGAGGGAAGCGGCGATACGCAGTATTTT. This codes for CASSLEGSGDTQYF.

The chain carries TRBV7-2 and TRBJ2-5; possible D gene TRBD2, 6 bases. V lost 3 bases, J lost 5 bases, and 19 bases lay in between. CDR3 size: 16 residues. CDR1 and CDR2 from the germline V gene are SGHTA and FQGNSA. CDR3 amino acids: CASSLWGDSGDETQYF. The CDR3, as DNA: TGTGCCAGCAGCTTGTGGGGGGACTCCGGCGATGAGACCCAGTACTTC.

This clonotype was recorded once. CDR3 sequence reads: CASSQEGEETQYF. Written as DNA, the CDR3 is TGCGCCAGCAGCCAAGAAGGGGAAGAGACCCAGTACTTC. This sequence joins TRBV4-3 and TRBJ2-7, with a tentative D call TRBD1 (5 bases). The J call may be incorrect, as the DNA end agrees better with TRBJ2-5. This CDR3 comprises 13 residues. In germline, CDR1 is LGHNA, CDR2 YSLEER.

This chain joins TRBV15 and TRBJ2-7, with D perhaps matching TRBD1 (5 bases). The CDR3 is 14 amino acids. Trimming took off 0 bases at V and 3 bases at J, with 9 bases between the two ends. Germline V gives CDR1 LNHNV, CDR2 YYDKDF (reference sequence). The CDR3 DNA reads TGTGCCACCAGCAGAGATATAGGGGTCTACGAGCAGTACTTC. It is translated as CATSRDIGVYEQYF. Together with reference TRBV15 and TRBJ2-7, the CDR3 gives the full variable domain: DAMVIQNPRYQVTQFGKPVTLSCSQTLNHNVMYWYQQKSSQAPKLLFHYYDKDFNNEADTPDNFQSRRPNTSFCFLDIRSPGLGDTAMYLCATSRDIGVYEQYFGPGTRLTVT.

The chain recombines TRBV2 with TRBJ2-7; 11 bases line up with TRBD1. V gave up 6 bases and J gave up 4 bases; unmatched junction bases: 11. In germline, CDR1 is SNHLY, CDR2 FYNNEI. This CDR3 comprises 16 residues. CDR3 in DNA: TGTGCCAGCAGCGCCGCCGGGACAGGGGGTTTGTACGAGCAGTACTTC. Amino acid sequence: CASSAAGTGGLYEQYF.

The chain couples TRBV7-7 to TRBJ2-1; a possible D gene is TRBD2 (6 bases). The V gene lost 9 bases and the J gene lost 11 bases, with 20 bases spanning the gap. This CDR3 spans 13 amino acids. Per the germline V gene, CDR1 is SSHAT and CDR2 is FNYEAQ (reference sequence). Written as DNA, the CDR3 is TGTGCCAGACGTGATGGGGGGATCCATCAGCAGTTCTTC. Its translation: CARRDGGIHQQFF.

This clonotype showed up just a few times. Since no conserved phenylalanine or tryptophan closes the CDR3, a read error is the likely cause. The DNA is left out, because the CDR3 cannot be placed on it with certainty; the CDR3 is given as TCRdb lists it. The V and J genes are TRBV7-3 and TRBJ1-2; the D call of TRBD1 is as the table states it, not checked on the DNA. Germline V gives CDR1 SGHTA, CDR2 FQGTGA. Counting both end residues, the CDR3 totals 13 amino acids. The CDR3 protein is CASSVQGGSYEQY.

The J gene is TRBJ1-2, the V gene TRBV6-2 or TRBV6-3, with D unresolved. V was trimmed by 8 bases and J by 2 bases, leaving 18 bases between them. Germline lookup yields CDR1 MNHEY and CDR2 SVGEGT. The CDR3 extends over 15 amino acids. The CDR3 nucleotides are TGTGCCAGCGGTGAGTCGAGAGGATACAACTATGGCTACACCTTC. Encoded protein: CASGESRGYNYGYTF.

V is TRBV11-3 and J is TRBJ1-4; a possible D gene is TRBD1 (5 bases). Germline lookup yields CDR1 SGHNT and CDR2 YENEEA. Trimming took 0 bases from V and 8 from J, leaving 19 bases between them. CDR3 length: 17 residues. This chain's CDR3 is CASSLDVTRGIGEKLFF. CDR3 nucleotide sequence: TGTGCCAGCAGCTTAGATGTTACAAGGGGAATAGGCGAAAAACTGTTTTTT.